Presented here are 17 T cell receptor beta chains from one specimen sequenced in a study of control samples from healthy donors and cancer patients. The protocol was immunoSEQ multiplex PCR, while the TCRdb copy is restricted to in-frame clones and leaves out a portion. Of over 75,000 clones in the sample, around four fifths were seen once. The material sequenced was blood. The receptors originated from a man aged 25-45 years in good health.

The chain combines TRBV3-1 (or the pseudogene TRBV3-2) with TRBJ2-2; 8 bases are a match to TRBD2. The V gene's germline CDR1 is LGHDT and CDR2 YNNKEL (reference sequence). CDR3 length: 16 residues. V dropped 1 base and J dropped 4; count of bases not matched to a gene: 5. The CDR3 loop reads CASSQAGGPGTGELFF. The DNA of the CDR3 is TGTGCCAGCAGCCAAGCGGGGGGGCCCGGCACCGGGGAGCTGTTTTTT.

In its sample, this clone was seen once. This chain links TRBV4-2 with TRBJ2-2; D is unresolved. CDR1 LGHNA and CDR2 YNFKEQ come from the germline V gene. Trimming stripped 1 base from V and 2 bases from J, with 8 bases between. The CDR3 is made up of 15 amino acids. This CDR3 is CASSQGTSNTGELFF. CDR3 coding DNA: TGTGCCAGCAGCCAAGGGACCTCAAACACCGGGGAGCTGTTTTTT.

V gene TRBV7-9 combines with J gene TRBJ1-3; D gene unclear. CDR1 and CDR2 from the germline V gene are SEHNR and FQNEAQ (reference sequence). The CDR3 runs to 14 residues. V was clipped by 6 bases and J by 4 bases, with 13 bases between them. CDR3 region: CASSFLSQGNTIYF. The DNA of the CDR3 is TGTGCCAGCAGTTTCCTCTCACAGGGAAACACCATATATTTT. Together with reference TRBV7-9 and TRBJ1-3, the CDR3 gives the full variable domain: DTGVSQNPRHKITKRGQNVTFRCDPISEHNRLYWYRQTLGQGPEFLTYFQNEAQLEKSRLLSDRFSAERPKGSFSTLEIQRTEQGDSAMYLCASSFLSQGNTIYFGEGSWLTVV.

This clone was seen once. For the CDR3, the DNA is TGTGCCAGCACTGTGGGACAGGGGGGGACTGAAGCTTTCTTT. Its protein is CASTVGQGGTEAFF. This chain links TRBV6-5 with TRBJ1-1; TRBD1 aligns across 11 bases. The J segment lost 5 bases and the V segment lost 7 bases, leaving 6 bases of the junction unmatched. The CDR3 covers 14 residues. Germline V CDR1 and CDR2: MNHEY, SVGAGI.

CDR3 sequence: CASSHSKRAPRDFNYGYTF. The CDR3 coding sequence is TGTGCCAGCAGTCATAGTAAAAGGGCGCCTCGGGATTTTAACTATGGCTACACCTTC. This chain uses TRBV27 with TRBJ1-2; D is unresolved. V was cut by 5 bases and J by 1 base, with 26 bases left in between. Germline CDR1 MNHEY, CDR2 SMNVEV (reference sequence). This CDR3 contains 19 residues.

The rearrangement joins TRBV14 to TRBJ2-7, with 10 nucleotides matching TRBD2. Germline V gene data show CDR1 as SGHDN and CDR2 as FVKESK. The CDR3 extends over 16 amino acids. Germline trimming cut 4 bases from V and 2 bases from J; bases unmatched to any gene: 8. CDR3 nucleotide sequence: TGTGCCAGCAGCCTGGCCCTAGCGGGGGTCCCCTACGAGCAGTACTTC. The encoded protein is CASSLALAGVPYEQYF.

This chain connects TRBV19 to TRBJ1-1, with D hard to call. V was clipped by 0 bases and J by 1 base, with 9 bases between them. The CDR3 is 15 residues long. Germline V gene sequence: CDR1 LNHDA, CDR2 SQIVND (reference sequence). CDR3 protein: CASSIDSSKNTEAFF. CDR3 DNA: TGTGCCAGTAGTATAGATTCCTCCAAGAACACTGAAGCTTTCTTT.

This clone was recorded once. V and J are TRBV5-5 and TRBJ2-4; TRBD1 agrees at 12 bases. Losses at the gene ends were 3 bases for V and 11 bases for J; bases not matched to a gene: 0. Per the germline V gene, CDR1 is SGHKS and CDR2 is YYEKEE (reference sequence). The CDR3 is 12 residues long. In DNA form, the CDR3 reads TGTGCCAGCAGCTGGGACAGGGGGCTTCAGTACTTC. Amino acid sequence: CASSWDRGLQYF.

In the case of this clone: Other DNA sequences in this sample translate to the same CDR3. The chain links TRBV6-5 to TRBJ1-4; 7 positions match TRBD1. The germline V gene has CDR1 MNHEY and CDR2 SVGAGI. This CDR3 spans 15 amino acids. J was trimmed by 6 bases and V by 4 bases; bases with no gene match: 8. The CDR3 nucleotides are TGTGCCAGCAGTTCAGACAGGGTCGGGGATGAAAAACTGTTTTTT. Protein product: CASSSDRVGDEKLFF.

This chain links TRBV5-1 with TRBJ1-6; 9 nucleotides match TRBD1. The V and J ends lost 0 bases and 10 bases, in that order; junction bases with no gene match: 8. The CDR3 spans 16 residues. CDR1 SGHRS and CDR2 YFSETQ come from the germline V gene. The CDR3 is CASSLEPGQGLSPLHF. DNA for the CDR3: TGCGCCAGCAGCTTGGAGCCGGGACAGGGTTTGTCACCCCTCCACTTT.

Only one count was recorded for this clone. The rearrangement uses TRBV3-1 (or the pseudogene TRBV3-2) and TRBJ1-2; the match to TRBD1 covers 10 bases. Per germline, CDR1 LGHDT and CDR2 YNNKEL (reference sequence). The CDR3 spans 13 residues. J was trimmed by 7 bases and V by 3 bases; bases with no gene match: 2. The CDR3 DNA reads as TGTGCCAGCAGCCACGGGACAGGGGTTGGCTACACCTTC. The encoded protein is CASSHGTGVGYTF.

V and J are TRBV7-9 and TRBJ1-4; 9 bases align to TRBD1. J was trimmed by 7 bases and V by 5 bases; bases with no gene match: 11. The CDR3 is 16 residues long. The germline V gene encodes CDR1 SEHNR and CDR2 FQNEAQ (reference sequence). Written as DNA, the CDR3 is TGTGCCAGCAGCACAGGAACAGGGGGCGCAGGTGAAAAACTGTTTTTT. This sequence encodes CASSTGTGGAGEKLFF.

The chain joins TRBV3-1 (or the pseudogene TRBV3-2) to TRBJ1-4; unclear D gene. The CDR3 loop spans 14 amino acids. The germline V gene encodes CDR1 LGHDT and CDR2 YNNKEL (reference sequence). The germline V and J ends were trimmed by 4 bases and 0 bases, with 6 bases remaining between them. CDR3 DNA: TGTGCCAGCAGCCCAACCCCAACTAATGAAAAACTGTTTTTT. This encodes CASSPTPTNEKLFF.

This clone was observed a single time. The chain carries TRBV10-3 and TRBJ2-7; 13 nucleotides line up with TRBD2. The length of the CDR3 is 17 residues. Germline lookup yields CDR1 ENHRY and CDR2 SYGVKD. J lost 0 bases, V lost 2 bases, and 4 bases had no gene match. The CDR3 is CAISEPGLAGSSYEQYF. The CDR3 nucleotides are TGTGCCATCAGTGAGCCGGGACTAGCGGGGAGCTCCTACGAGCAGTACTTC.

This chain's CDR3 is CASSRGDTEAFF. The CDR3, as DNA: TGCGCCAGCAGTCGGGGCGACACTGAAGCTTTCTTT. V and J are TRBV23-1 and TRBJ1-1; D is possibly TRBD1 (5 bases). TRBV23-1 is designated an ORF whose function remains uncertain. The V gene lost 4 bases and the J gene lost 3 bases, with 6 bases spanning the gap. The CDR3 loop spans 12 amino acids.

This clone was counted only a few times. This rearrangement joins TRBV21-1 to TRBJ1-1; the DNA was not used to check the table's D call, TRBD1. TRBV21-1 is a known pseudogene. The CDR3 runs to 15 residues. DNA for the CDR3: TGTGCCAGCAGCAGACGGGACAGGGGGAAGACTGAAGCTTTCTTT. This codes for CASSRRDRGKTEAFF.

V gene TRBV28 combines with J gene TRBJ1-5; tentative D call: TRBD1 (5 bases). The CDR3 runs 14 residues. Deletions cut 5 bases from V and 6 bases from J, with 14 bases between. Per the germline V gene, CDR1 is MDHEN and CDR2 is SYDVKM. CDR3 loop: CASSRVGVSQPQHF. CDR3 DNA: TGTGCCAGCAGTAGGGTAGGGGTGAGTCAGCCCCAGCATTTT.